The 27 T cell receptor beta chains given below trace back to one sample, sequenced in a study of T cells in localized non-small cell lung cancer (dated by TCRdb to the early 2020s). The library was prepared using the immunoSEQ multiplex PCR assay. TCRdb obtained this table from immuneACCESS and retained in-frame rearrangements with V and J assigned. These tables miss some clones; where compared with another copy, unresolved V genes account for less than half of the shortfall, and the remainder is unexplained. In this sample the table shows approximately 4,500 clones, about 31% of which occur a single time. In total, the top ten clones hold 8.2% of the sample. The sample here was lung tumor tissue, taken before any cancer treatment. These receptors all come from a male donor aged 60 or over with stage I lung adenocarcinoma.

This clone came up a few times. This chain uses TRBV19 with TRBJ1-5; 7 bases fit TRBD1. The CDR3 totals 17 residues. Germline CDR1 reads LNHDA; CDR2 reads SQIVND (reference sequence). The ends lost 3 bases at V and 3 bases at J; junction bases unmatched: 11. For the CDR3, the DNA is TGTGCCAGTAGTATCCAGCTCACAGGGGCCCCCAATCAGCCCCAGCATTTT. Amino acid sequence: CASSIQLTGAPNQPQHF. Combining the CDR3 with reference TRBV19 and TRBJ1-5 gives the whole variable domain DGGITQSPKYLFRKEGQNVTLSCEQNLNHDAMYWYRQDPGQGLRLIYYSQIVNDFQKGDIAEGYSVSREKKESFPLTVTSAQKNPTAFYLCASSIQLTGAPNQPQHFGDGTRLSIL.

This clone was seen more than once but under ten times. This chain joins TRBV10-1 and TRBJ1-1; the D is unclear. Per germline, CDR1 WNHNN and CDR2 SYGVQD (reference sequence). Trimming removed 7 bases from V and 4 bases from J, with 13 bases in between. The CDR3 consists of 13 residues. The CDR3 bases are TGCGCCAGCAAGGAAGACTTAGGCACTGAAGCTTTCTTT. This sequence encodes CASKEDLGTEAFF.

The V call is TRBV12-5, the J call TRBJ2-1; no clear D gene. The CDR3 runs 12 residues. Trimming cost V 1 base and J 6 bases, with 4 bases left between them. Germline assignment: CDR1 LGHNT and CDR2 FRNRAP. This CDR3 is CASGLGANEQFF. In DNA, the CDR3 is TGTGCTAGTGGTTTGGGGGCCAATGAGCAGTTCTTC.

This clone ranks as large. The V call is TRBV9, the J call TRBJ2-1; perhaps TRBD2 as D (6 bases). From germline, CDR1 is SGDLS and CDR2 YYNGEE. This CDR3 spans 13 amino acids. Trimming pared 3 bases from V and 13 bases from J, leaving 17 bases between. In DNA, the CDR3 is TGTGCCAGCAGCGATCAATTGGGGGAGGACCAGTTCTTC. Encoded protein: CASSDQLGEDQFF. The full variable domain, in which reference TRBV9 and TRBJ2-1 provide the parts outside the CDR3, is DSGVTQTPKHLITATGQRVTLRCSPRSGDLSVYWYQQSLDQGLQFLIQYYNGEERAKGNILERFSAQQFPDLHSELNLSSLELGDSALYFCASSDQLGEDQFFGPGTRLTVL.

This chain uses TRBV11-3 with TRBJ1-5; TRBD1 is a possible D gene (5 bases). This CDR3 comprises 19 residues. Germline V gene data show CDR1 as SGHNT and CDR2 as YENEEA. The V and J ends lost 1 base and 1 base respectively, with 20 bases between them. The CDR3 here is CASSLGGAGMWKSNQPQHF. The CDR3 DNA is TGTGCCAGCAGCTTAGGTGGGGCAGGGATGTGGAAGAGCAATCAGCCCCAGCATTTT. Using reference TRBV11-3 and TRBJ1-5 for the parts outside the CDR3, the full variable domain is EAGVVQSPRYKIIEKKQPVAFWCNPISGHNTLYWYLQNLGQGPELLIRYENEEAVDDSQLPKDRFSAERLKGVDSTLKIQPAELGDSAVYLCASSLGGAGMWKSNQPQHFGDGTRLSIL.

This clone was seen a few times. This chain connects TRBV9 to TRBJ1-1; D may be TRBD1 (5 bases). Trimming took 5 bases from V and 1 from J, leaving 12 bases between them. Germline V lookup: CDR1 SGDLS, CDR2 YYNGEE. This CDR3 region has 14 residues. As DNA, the CDR3 is TGTGCCAGCAGATCCAAGGGGTCGAACACTGAAGCTTTCTTT. It yields the protein CASRSKGSNTEAFF.

The chain carries TRBV10-1 and TRBJ2-7; 7 bases are a match to TRBD1. Germline V CDR1 and CDR2: WNHNN, SYGVQD (reference sequence). V was pared by 4 bases and J by 3 bases, with 6 bases of the junction left unmatched. The CDR3 is made up of 14 amino acids. The CDR3 reads CASSATGLSYEQYF. CDR3 DNA sequence: TGCGCCAGCAGTGCGACAGGGTTAAGCTACGAGCAGTACTTC.

In this sample, this clone is medium-sized. The gene calls are TRBV9 and TRBJ1-6; D not resolved. CDR3 length: 13 residues. The V end lost 0 bases, the J end lost 9 bases, and 7 bases lay between the germline ends. From germline, CDR1 is SGDLS and CDR2 YYNGEE. The chain's CDR3 is CASSVDLGSPLHF. As DNA, the CDR3 is TGTGCCAGCAGCGTAGACCTCGGTTCACCCCTCCACTTT.

The chain has TRBV12-5 and TRBJ1-5; D is unclear. The CDR3 sequence is 15 residues long. Trimming removed 0 bases at V and 0 bases at J, with 6 bases between. Looked up from germline, CDR1 is LGHNT and CDR2 is FRNRAP. The CDR3 is CASGLVNNSNQPQHF. DNA of the CDR3: TGTGCTAGTGGTTTGGTGAATAATAGCAATCAGCCCCAGCATTTT.

This clone came up a few times. The chain combines TRBV11-3 with TRBJ2-1, with D perhaps being TRBD1 or TRBD2 (6 bases each). Trimming cost V 1 base and J 4 bases, with 17 bases left between them. The CDR3 spans 17 residues. Germline loops: CDR1 SGHNT, CDR2 YENEEA. This chain's CDR3 is CASSLVGGRQGYNEQFF. Written as DNA, the CDR3 is TGTGCCAGCAGCTTAGTGGGGGGACGGCAGGGGTACAATGAGCAGTTCTTC.

In this sample, this clone turned up a few times. CDR3 in amino acids: CASSEGGTGVTGNSPLHF. DNA for the CDR3: TGTGCCAGCAGTGAGGGCGGGACAGGGGTAACGGGGAATTCACCCCTCCACTTT. The chain is built from TRBV28 and TRBJ1-6; TRBD1 aligns across 10 bases. This CDR3 comprises 18 residues. The junction had 14 bases not matched to a gene; V was cut back by 5 bases and J by 7 bases. Germline V lookup: CDR1 MDHEN, CDR2 SYDVKM.

This chain joins TRBV11-3 and TRBJ2-1, with 8 bases aligning to TRBD1. J was trimmed by 3 bases and V by 5 bases; bases with no gene match: 6. The CDR3 loop spans 15 amino acids. Looked up from germline, CDR1 is SGHNT and CDR2 is YENEEA. CDR3 sequence: CASSRDRGDYNEQFF. In nucleotides, the CDR3 is TGTGCCAGCAGCCGAGACAGGGGAGACTACAATGAGCAGTTCTTC.

This sequence joins TRBV10-2 and TRBJ2-1; 10 nucleotides align to TRBD2. The CDR3 consists of 16 residues. Germline trimming cut 4 bases from V and 7 bases from J; bases unmatched to any gene: 10. In germline, CDR1 is WSHSY, CDR2 SAAADI. CDR3 sequence reads: CASSGDSGGRMNEQFF. The CDR3 nucleotides read TGCGCCAGCAGTGGAGATAGCGGGGGGAGAATGAATGAGCAGTTCTTC.

V and J are TRBV6-8 and TRBJ1-2; D not certain. Germline V CDR1 and CDR2: MNHGY, SAAAGT. The length of the CDR3 is 13 residues. V was pared by 4 bases and J by 1 base, with 7 bases between. CDR3 DNA: TGTGCCAGCAGTTTCCGGGTTAACTATGGCTACACCTTC. Residues: CASSFRVNYGYTF.

This clone was observed a few times. The chain links TRBV5-1 to TRBJ1-5, with 8 bases aligning to TRBD1. CDR3 length equals 18 residues. V was pared by 1 base and J by 7 bases, with 16 bases of the junction left unmatched. Germline-derived CDR1 and CDR2 are SGHRS and YFSETQ. This CDR3 reads CASSLTPSAGGAAQPQHF. CDR3 coding DNA: TGCGCCAGCAGCTTGACTCCCTCTGCAGGGGGCGCAGCCCAGCCCCAGCATTTT.

This clone was picked up a small number of times. The chain combines TRBV6-1 with TRBJ1-2; D not certain. The V gene lost 1 base and the J gene lost 8 bases, with 20 bases spanning the gap. Germline CDR1 MNHNS, CDR2 SASEGT. The CDR3 loop spans 16 amino acids. The DNA for the CDR3 is TGTGCCAGCAGTGAAGTTTCGGGCGTGTCTACGGTCGGCTACACCTTC. This codes for CASSEVSGVSTVGYTF.

The rearrangement joins TRBV7-4 to TRBJ2-1; no clear D. The germline V gene encodes CDR1 SGHVT and CDR2 SQSDAQ. There are 14 residues in the CDR3. Trimming took 5 bases from V and 3 from J, leaving 11 bases between them. The CDR3 loop is CASSLDGFYNEQFF. CDR3 nucleotide sequence: TGTGCCAGCAGCCTGGACGGCTTCTACAATGAGCAGTTCTTC.

This rearrangement joins TRBV5-1 to TRBJ2-2, with D hard to call. The CDR3 is made up of 15 amino acids. The V gene's germline CDR1 is SGHRS and CDR2 YFSETQ. V lost 0 bases and J 2 bases, leaving 8 bases between the germline ends. The CDR3 coding sequence is TGCGCCAGCAGCTTGGGTGCACTTAACACCGGGGAGCTGTTTTTT. This encodes CASSLGALNTGELFF.

The rearrangement joins TRBV28 to TRBJ1-6, with D perhaps TRBD1 (6 bases). In germline, CDR1 is MDHEN, CDR2 SYDVKM. This CDR3 region has 14 residues. Trimming stripped 5 bases from V and 7 bases from J, with 12 bases between. Here the CDR3 reads CASSLGGDNSPLHF. DNA for the CDR3: TGTGCCAGCAGTCTAGGGGGGGACAATTCACCCCTCCACTTT.

The chain joins TRBV29-1 to TRBJ1-2, with D perhaps matching TRBD1 (5 bases). Trimming took off 0 bases at V and 7 bases at J, with 18 bases between the two ends. This CDR3 has 15 amino acids. Germline values: CDR1 SQVTM, CDR2 ANQGSEA. CDR3 residues: CSVEDGGHGGGGYTF. CDR3 DNA: TGCAGCGTTGAAGATGGAGGACACGGGGGGGGTGGCTACACCTTC.

In this sample, this clone turned up a few times. The genes are TRBV12-5 and TRBJ2-3; D ambiguous. The CDR3 length is 14 residues. Per germline, CDR1 LGHNT and CDR2 FRNRAP. In DNA, the CDR3 is TGTGCCAGCACCCCGGCCCACGGGACAGATACGCAGTATTTT. This translates into CASTPAHGTDTQYF.

This clone was found a few times. The V call is TRBV9, the J call TRBJ1-5; D may be TRBD1 (6 bases). There are 14 residues in the CDR3. The germline V and J ends were trimmed by 3 bases and 5 bases, with 12 bases remaining between them. Germline values: CDR1 SGDLS, CDR2 YYNGEE. CDR3 DNA sequence: TGTGCCAGCAGCGCTACAGGGTCATATCAGCCCCAGCATTTT. Protein sequence: CASSATGSYQPQHF.

CDR3 nucleotides: TGTGCCATCTCCCCGGGGAACTCCTACGAGCAGTACTTC. It codes for CAISPGNSYEQYF. The chain combines TRBV6-8 with TRBJ2-7, with D possibly being TRBD2 (5 bases). Trimming removed 10 bases from V and 0 bases from J, with 13 bases in between. From germline, CDR1 is MNHGY and CDR2 SAAAGT. The CDR3 loop spans 13 amino acids.

The V call is TRBV5-1, the J call TRBJ2-7, with 7 bases aligning to TRBD1. Losses at the gene ends were 4 bases for V and 0 bases for J; bases not matched to a gene: 7. Germline CDR1 SGHRS, CDR2 YFSETQ. CDR3 length: 15 amino acids. As DNA, the CDR3 is TGCGCCAGCAGCCGGGACAGAGGGAACTCCTACGAGCAGTACTTC. Translated, it gives CASSRDRGNSYEQYF.

The chain joins TRBV30 to TRBJ1-2; D unresolved. Looked up from germline, CDR1 is GTSNPN and CDR2 is SVGIG (reference sequence). The CDR3 runs to 12 residues. V was shortened by 2 bases and J by 4 bases, with 8 bases between the two germline ends. The CDR3 reads CAWSTGIYGYTF. The CDR3 DNA is TGTGCCTGGAGTACCGGAATCTATGGCTACACCTTC.

The V and J genes are TRBV9 and TRBJ2-7; TRBD2 is a possible D gene (5 bases). CDR1 is SGDLS, CDR2 YYNGEE, per germline. The CDR3 runs 15 residues. The V end was cut by 4 bases, the J end by 1 base, with 15 bases between. The CDR3, as DNA: TGTGCCAGCAGCCCTCTCGGAGGAGGATCCTACGAGCAGTACTTC. Protein: CASSPLGGGSYEQYF.

The chain combines TRBV9 with TRBJ2-1; TRBD2 might be the D (6 bases). CDR3 length equals 14 residues. Trimming cost V 5 bases and J 0 bases, with 9 bases left between them. Germline V gene sequence: CDR1 SGDLS, CDR2 YYNGEE. The CDR3 here is CASRGLTSYNEQFF. The CDR3 nucleotides read TGTGCCAGCAGGGGACTTACCTCCTACAATGAGCAGTTCTTC.